This is a list of T cell receptor beta chains from one sample in a study of blood T cell repertoires in COVID-19. TCRdb keeps only in-frame clones here, not all; method: immunoSEQ multiplex PCR. Among 140,000 to 150,000 clones, just under 90% were seen once, and the ten largest hold about 9.4%. Sequencing used peripheral blood. Receptor source: a woman between 50 and 59 years old with active or convalescent COVID-19. The CDR3 runs from the conserved cysteine through the conserved F or W. Each record gives: D gene, V gene, clone size, J gene, CDR3 DNA, CDR3 protein. D genes are given only for firm matches. The size of a clone is reported for some rows only, either as once, few or many, or as a class for expanded clones.

-	TRBV27	-	TRBJ2-3	TGTGCCAGCAGTTTAGCCCCAGGATTCACAGATACGCAGTATTTT	CASSLAPGFTDTQYF
-	TRBV6-2/TRBV6-3	-	TRBJ1-5	TGTGCCAGCAGTTACGGGCTGCGAGCGGATCAGCCCCAGCATTTT	CASSYGLRADQPQHF
TRBD1	TRBV4-1	-	TRBJ2-7	TGCGCCAGCAGCCAGTGGACAGGGGACCTCTACGAGCAGTACTTC	CASSQWTGDLYEQYF
-	TRBV11-3	-	TRBJ2-1	TGTGCCAGCAGCGATCCCGGCCGCAGGGGGGACAATGAGCAGTTCTTC	CASSDPGRRGDNEQFF
-	TRBV6-2/TRBV6-3	-	TRBJ1-2	TGTGCCAGCAGTCTCCCAGGGGCCGACGGCTACACCTTC	CASSLPGADGYTF
-	TRBV7-8	-	TRBJ1-1	TGTGCCAGCAGCTTAAGGTACCGGGGGAAAGAACGACCTAACACTGAAGCTTTCTTT	CASSLRYRGKERPNTEAFF
-	TRBV7-9	-	TRBJ2-7	TGTGCCAGCAGCTTAGGTGACAACTACGAGCAGTACTTC	CASSLGDNYEQYF
-	TRBV4-3	-	TRBJ1-2	TGCGCCAGCAGCCAAGAAAGAAGCGGCAGCGCCCTTAACTATGGCTACACCTTC	CASSQERSGSALNYGYTF
-	TRBV7-2	-	TRBJ2-7	TGTGCCAGCAGCTTCGGTACCTACGAGCAGTACTTC	CASSFGTYEQYF
-	TRBV7-9	-	TRBJ1-1	TGTGCCAGCAGCTTGGGGGACATGAACACTGAAGCTTTCTTT	CASSLGDMNTEAFF
-	TRBV2	-	TRBJ1-3	TGTGCCAGCAGAAAATACTCTGGAAACACCATATATTTT	CASRKYSGNTIYF
-	TRBV4-3	-	TRBJ2-1	TGCGCCAGCAGCCAAGGACGGTCTGGACAGTACAATGAGCAGTTCTTC	CASSQGRSGQYNEQFF
TRBD2	TRBV9	once	TRBJ2-7	TGTGCCAGCAGCGTAGGGACTAGCGGCCCCTACGAGCAGTACTTC	CASSVGTSGPYEQYF
TRBD1	TRBV29-1	-	TRBJ1-1	TGCAGCGTTGGAGGGACAGTTTTGGCCATGAACACTGAAGCTTTCTTT	CSVGGTVLAMNTEAFF
TRBD2	TRBV4-1	-	TRBJ2-5	TGCGCCAGCAGCCAAGTCATAGAAGCGGGGGGAGAGACCCAGTACTTC	CASSQVIEAGGETQYF
-	TRBV29-1	few	TRBJ1-1	TGCAGCGTCGATATCCAGGTGAACACTGAAGCTTTCTTT	CSVDIQVNTEAFF
TRBD2	TRBV6-5	few	TRBJ2-3	TGTGCCAGCAGTTACTCGTCTAGCGGGAGGGATACGCAGTATTTT	CASSYSSSGRDTQYF
TRBD2	TRBV9	once	TRBJ2-1	TGTGCCAGCAGCGCTTACGGGACTAGCGGCCCCAATGAGCAGTTCTTC	CASSAYGTSGPNEQFF
TRBD2	TRBV9	-	TRBJ2-3	TGTGCCAGCAGCGCCCTGCGGGGGGCCAGCACAGATACGCAGTATTTT	CASSALRGASTDTQYF
TRBD1	TRBV10-3	-	TRBJ1-2	TGTGCCATCAGCCCTAGACAGGGGGCCGAACACGTCTATGGCTACACCTTC	CAISPRQGAEHVYGYTF
TRBD2	TRBV3-1/TRBV3-2	-	TRBJ2-5	TGTGCCAGCCTTAAACGGGGGGGCCCAGAGACCCAGTACTTC	CASLKRGGPETQYF
TRBD2	TRBV10-3	once	TRBJ2-7	TGTGCCATCATACTAGCGGGCTACGAGCAGTACTTC	CAIILAGYEQYF
-	TRBV28	-	TRBJ1-4	TGTGCCAGCAGTCCGCGGATTGCAACTAATGAAAAACTGTTTTTT	CASSPRIATNEKLFF
-	TRBV7-2	-	TRBJ1-6	TGTGCCAGCAGCTTATCAGGGGAGGGTTCACCCCTCCACTTT	CASSLSGEGSPLHF
TRBD1	TRBV9	-	TRBJ2-5	TGTGCCAGCAGCGTCCGGACAGGGAGGGAGACCCAGTACTTC	CASSVRTGRETQYF
TRBD1	TRBV28	-	TRBJ1-1	TGTGCCAGCAGACTCCCAGGGGGCGCTAGCACTGAAGCTTTCTTT	CASRLPGGASTEAFF
-	TRBV19	-	TRBJ1-5	TGTGCCAGTACAGTCACAGGCAATCAGCCCCAGCATTTT	CASTVTGNQPQHF
TRBD1	TRBV5-8	-	TRBJ2-7	TGTGCCAGCAGCTTTGGGACAGGGATCGACGAGCAGTACTTC	CASSFGTGIDEQYF
TRBD2	TRBV7-6	few	TRBJ2-1	TGTGCCAGCAGCTTACTAGGACTAGCGGAATACAATGAGCAGTTCTTC	CASSLLGLAEYNEQFF
TRBD2	TRBV30	-	TRBJ2-2	TGTGCCTGGAGGGGTAGGGCGGGAGCCGAGGACACCGGGGAGCTGTTTTTT	CAWRGRAGAEDTGELFF
TRBD1	TRBV12-5	-	TRBJ1-2	TGTGCTAGTGGTTGGACAGGCCTCTATGGCTACACCTTC	CASGWTGLYGYTF
-	TRBV5-1	-	TRBJ1-1	TGCGCCAGCAGCTTGGTATTACAGACATTAATGAACACTGAAGCTTTCTTT	CASSLVLQTLMNTEAFF
-	TRBV19	-	TRBJ1-6	TGTGCCAGTAGTATAGGCCGCATAGATCATAATTCACCCCTCCACTTT	CASSIGRIDHNSPLHF
-	TRBV7-9	-	TRBJ1-6	TGTGCCAGCAGTTTCGCGGGGTCAGCGGTGGATTCACCCCTCCACTTT	CASSFAGSAVDSPLHF
TRBD2	TRBV7-2	-	TRBJ2-5	TGTGCCAGCAACGGGGGTAGCGGGAAACAAGAGACCCAGTACTTC	CASNGGSGKQETQYF
TRBD2	TRBV29-1	-	TRBJ2-4	TGCAGCGTTGCGCGAGCGGGAGGGGGAAACATTCAGTACTTC	CSVARAGGGNIQYF
TRBD2	TRBV6-2/TRBV6-3	-	TRBJ2-7	TGTGCCAGCAGTCCCCTAGCGGCAATCTCCTACGAGCAGTACTTC	CASSPLAAISYEQYF
-	TRBV29-1	-	TRBJ1-6	TGCAGCGTTGAAGGTCGGGACTGGGATTCACCCCTCCACTTT	CSVEGRDWDSPLHF
-	TRBV18	-	TRBJ1-2	TGTGCCAGCTCACCACGGGACAAATCTAACTATGGCTACACCTTC	CASSPRDKSNYGYTF
-	TRBV5-1	-	TRBJ1-1	TGCGCCAGCAGCTTTACAGGGAACACTGAAGCTTTCTTT	CASSFTGNTEAFF
TRBD1	TRBV4-1	-	TRBJ2-6	TGCGCCAGCAGCCAAGGCACAGGGGGCGCCCCTGGGGCCAACGTCCTGACTTTC	CASSQGTGGAPGANVLTF
-	TRBV2	few	TRBJ1-3	TGTGCCAGCAGTGAAGGGCAGTCGGGATTCTCTGGAAACACCATATATTTT	CASSEGQSGFSGNTIYF
-	TRBV28	-	TRBJ1-1	TGTGCCAGCAGTGGACAAAACACTGAAGCTTTCTTT	CASSGQNTEAFF
-	TRBV27	-	TRBJ1-2	TGTGCCAGCAGCACGACATATAACTATGGCTACACCTTC	CASSTTYNYGYTF
TRBD2	TRBV28	-	TRBJ2-1	TGTGCCAGCAGTTGGTATTCCGGGACTAGGGGGGATGAGCAGTTCTTC	CASSWYSGTRGDEQFF
-	TRBV7-2	-	TRBJ2-5	TGTGCCAGCAGCTTATTTGGGGACTCCTCAAAAGAGACCCAGTACTTC	CASSLFGDSSKETQYF
-	TRBV3-1/TRBV3-2	-	TRBJ2-1	TGTGCCAGCAGCCAAGTTTGGAGGGGTTCCTACAATGAGCAGTTCTTC	CASSQVWRGSYNEQFF
TRBD1	TRBV30	-	TRBJ1-2	TGTGCCTGGTCAACTACAGGGGCCAGAGGAGGCTACACCTTC	CAWSTTGARGGYTF
TRBD2	TRBV9	-	TRBJ2-3	TGTGCCAGCAGCGCTCAACCGGGACTAGCGGGCTCTACTAGCACAGATACGCAGTATTTT	CASSAQPGLAGSTSTDTQYF
TRBD1	TRBV30	-	TRBJ1-2	TGTGCCTGGAGTCCTACCGGGACAGCCGTCTATGGCTACACCTTC	CAWSPTGTAVYGYTF
-	TRBV3-1/TRBV3-2	-	TRBJ1-1	TGTGCCAGCAGCCAAGCTCACGGGAACACTGAAGCTTTCTTT	CASSQAHGNTEAFF
TRBD1	TRBV4-3	once	TRBJ1-2	TGCGCCAGCAGCCAAGACGCAGGGGGCGGTGGCTACACCTTC	CASSQDAGGGGYTF
TRBD2	TRBV7-9	-	TRBJ2-5	TGTGCCAGCAGCCCGACTTGGGGAGCGGGAGTTGAAGAGACCCAGTACTTC	CASSPTWGAGVEETQYF
-	TRBV9	few	TRBJ1-1	TGTGCCAGCGGGGAACAGGCATCGAACACTGAAGCTTTCTTT	CASGEQASNTEAFF
TRBD1	TRBV19	-	TRBJ1-5	TGTGCCAGTAGTACAACAGGGGTTCAGCCCCAGCATTTT	CASSTTGVQPQHF